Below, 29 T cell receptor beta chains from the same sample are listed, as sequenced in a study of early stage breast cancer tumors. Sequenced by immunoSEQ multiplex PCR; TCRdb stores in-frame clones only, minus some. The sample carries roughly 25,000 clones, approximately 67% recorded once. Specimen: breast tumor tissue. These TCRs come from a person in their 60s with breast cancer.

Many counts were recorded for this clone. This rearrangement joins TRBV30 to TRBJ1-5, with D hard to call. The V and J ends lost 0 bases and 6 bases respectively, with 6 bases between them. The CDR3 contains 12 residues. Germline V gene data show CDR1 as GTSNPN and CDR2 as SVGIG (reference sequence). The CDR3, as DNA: TGTGCCTGGAGTGTACTCTCTCAGCCCCAGCATTTT. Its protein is CAWSVLSQPQHF.

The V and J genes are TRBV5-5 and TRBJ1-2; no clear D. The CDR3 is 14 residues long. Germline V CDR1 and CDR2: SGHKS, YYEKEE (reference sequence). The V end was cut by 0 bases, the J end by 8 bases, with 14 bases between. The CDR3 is CASSLVGSLIGYTF. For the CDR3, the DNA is TGTGCCAGCAGCTTGGTTGGCTCTTTGATAGGCTACACCTTC.

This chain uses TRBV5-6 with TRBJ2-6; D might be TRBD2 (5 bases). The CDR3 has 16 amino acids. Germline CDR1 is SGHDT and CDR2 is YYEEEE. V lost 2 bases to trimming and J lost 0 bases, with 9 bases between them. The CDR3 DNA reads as TGTGCCAGCAGCTTAGGACTGCTCTCTGGGGCCAACGTCCTGACTTTC. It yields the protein CASSLGLLSGANVLTF.

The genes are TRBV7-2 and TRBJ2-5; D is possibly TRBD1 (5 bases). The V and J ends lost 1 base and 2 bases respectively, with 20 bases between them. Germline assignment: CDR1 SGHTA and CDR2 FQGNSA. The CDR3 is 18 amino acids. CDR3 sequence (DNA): TGTGCCAGCAGCTTAGTACGCCGGACACCTGAACTACAAGAGACCCAGTACTTC. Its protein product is CASSLVRRTPELQETQYF.

CDR3 sequence reads: CASSPRVAGNNEQFF. In DNA form, the CDR3 reads TGTGCCAGCAGTCCCCGGGTGGCGGGAAACAATGAGCAGTTCTTC. The chain has TRBV5-4 and TRBJ2-1, with D possibly TRBD2 on 6 matching bases. Per the germline V gene, CDR1 is SGHNT and CDR2 is YYREEE (reference sequence). This CDR3 has 15 residues. Trimming took 5 bases from V and 5 from J, leaving 17 bases between them.

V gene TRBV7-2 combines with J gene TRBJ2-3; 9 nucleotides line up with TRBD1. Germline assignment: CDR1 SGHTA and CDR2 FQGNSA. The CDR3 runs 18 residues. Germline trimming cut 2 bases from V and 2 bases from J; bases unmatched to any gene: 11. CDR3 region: CASSLPPTGTGFTDTQYF. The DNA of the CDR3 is TGTGCCAGCAGCTTACCTCCCACCGGGACAGGGTTCACAGATACGCAGTATTTT. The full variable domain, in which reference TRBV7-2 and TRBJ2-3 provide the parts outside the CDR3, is GAGVSQSPSNKVTEKGKDVELRCDPISGHTALYWYRQSLGQGLEFLIYFQGNSAPDKSGLPSDRFSAERTGGSVSTLTIQRTQQEDSAVYLCASSLPPTGTGFTDTQYFGPGTRLTVL.

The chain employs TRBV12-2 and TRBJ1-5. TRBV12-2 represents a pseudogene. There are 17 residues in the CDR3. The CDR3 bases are TGTGCAAGTCGCTTAGAATGGGCCGGGAGTGGCAATCAGCCCCAGCATTTT. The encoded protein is CASRLEWAGSGNQPQHF.

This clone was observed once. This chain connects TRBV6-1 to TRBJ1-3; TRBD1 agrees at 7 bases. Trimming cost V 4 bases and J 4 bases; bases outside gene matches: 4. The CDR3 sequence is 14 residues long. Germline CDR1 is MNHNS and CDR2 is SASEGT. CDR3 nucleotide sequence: TGTGCCAGCAGTGCAGGGGGGTTCGGAAACACCATATATTTT. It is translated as CASSAGGFGNTIYF.

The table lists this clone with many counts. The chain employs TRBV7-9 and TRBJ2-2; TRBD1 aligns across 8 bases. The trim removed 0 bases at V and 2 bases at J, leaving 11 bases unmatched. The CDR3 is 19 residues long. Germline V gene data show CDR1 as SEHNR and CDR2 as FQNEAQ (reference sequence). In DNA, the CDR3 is TGTGCCAGCAGCTTAGCCCGGGACAGGAGTCCTATAAACACCGGGGAGCTGTTTTTT. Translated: CASSLARDRSPINTGELFF.

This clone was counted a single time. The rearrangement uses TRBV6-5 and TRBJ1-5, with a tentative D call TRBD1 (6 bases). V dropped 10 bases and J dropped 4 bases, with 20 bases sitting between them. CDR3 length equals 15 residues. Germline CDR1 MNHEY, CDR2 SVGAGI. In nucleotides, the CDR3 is TGTGCCATCAAAGAGGGGGGGAATGGGAATCAGCCCCAGCATTTT. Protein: CAIKEGGNGNQPQHF.

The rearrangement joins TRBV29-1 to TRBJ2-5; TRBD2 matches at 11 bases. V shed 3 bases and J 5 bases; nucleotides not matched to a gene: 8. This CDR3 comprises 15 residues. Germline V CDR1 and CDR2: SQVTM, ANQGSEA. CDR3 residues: CSVERLAGGGETQYF. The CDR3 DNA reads TGCAGCGTTGAGCGGCTAGCGGGAGGAGGGGAGACCCAGTACTTC. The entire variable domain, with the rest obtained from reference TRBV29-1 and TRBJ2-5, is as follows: SAVISQKPSRDICQRGTSLTIQCQVDSQVTMMFWYRQQPGQSLTLIATANQGSEATYESGFVIDKFPISRPNLTFSTLTVSNMSPEDSSIYLCSVERLAGGGETQYFGPGTRLLVL.

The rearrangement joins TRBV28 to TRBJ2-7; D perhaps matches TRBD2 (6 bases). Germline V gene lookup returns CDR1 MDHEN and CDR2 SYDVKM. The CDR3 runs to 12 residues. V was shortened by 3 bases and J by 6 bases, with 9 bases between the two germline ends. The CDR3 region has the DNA TGTGCCAGCAGTTTTTGGAGGGTCGAGCAGTACTTC. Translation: CASSFWRVEQYF. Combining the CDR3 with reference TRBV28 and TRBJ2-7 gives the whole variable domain DVKVTQSSRYLVKRTGEKVFLECVQDMDHENMFWYRQDPGLGLRLIYFSYDVKMKEKGDIPEGYSVSREKKERFSLILESASTNQTSMYLCASSFWRVEQYFGPGTRLTVT.

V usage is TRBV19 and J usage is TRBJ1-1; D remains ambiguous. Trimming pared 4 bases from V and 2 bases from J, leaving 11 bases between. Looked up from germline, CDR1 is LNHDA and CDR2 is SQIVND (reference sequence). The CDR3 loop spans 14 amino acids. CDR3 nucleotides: TGTGCCAGTAGTACACTCACAGCTAACACTGAAGCTTTCTTT. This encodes CASSTLTANTEAFF.

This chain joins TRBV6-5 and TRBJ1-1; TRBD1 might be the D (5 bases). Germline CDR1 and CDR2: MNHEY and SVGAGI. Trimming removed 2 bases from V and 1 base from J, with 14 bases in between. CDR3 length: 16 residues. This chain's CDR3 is CASSYAPNRRNTEAFF. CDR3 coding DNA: TGTGCCAGCAGTTACGCCCCAAACAGGAGGAACACTGAAGCTTTCTTT.

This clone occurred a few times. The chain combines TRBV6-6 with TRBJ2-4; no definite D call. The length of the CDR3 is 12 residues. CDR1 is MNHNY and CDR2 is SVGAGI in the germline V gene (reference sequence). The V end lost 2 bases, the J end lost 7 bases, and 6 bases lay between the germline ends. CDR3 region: CASSYGGNIQYF. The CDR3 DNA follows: TGTGCCAGCAGTTACGGCGGTAACATTCAGTACTTC.

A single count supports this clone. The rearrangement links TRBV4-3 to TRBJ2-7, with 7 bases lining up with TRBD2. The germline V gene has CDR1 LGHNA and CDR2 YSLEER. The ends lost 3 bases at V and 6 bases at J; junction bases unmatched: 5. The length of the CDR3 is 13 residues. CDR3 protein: CASSQRESREQYF. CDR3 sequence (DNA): TGCGCCAGCAGCCAGCGGGAGTCGCGCGAGCAGTACTTC.

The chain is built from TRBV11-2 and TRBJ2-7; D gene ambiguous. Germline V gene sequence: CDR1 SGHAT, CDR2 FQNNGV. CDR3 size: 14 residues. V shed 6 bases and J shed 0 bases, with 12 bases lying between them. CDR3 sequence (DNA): TGTGCCAGCAGAGTGGGCTACAGCTCCTACGAGCAGTACTTC. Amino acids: CASRVGYSSYEQYF.

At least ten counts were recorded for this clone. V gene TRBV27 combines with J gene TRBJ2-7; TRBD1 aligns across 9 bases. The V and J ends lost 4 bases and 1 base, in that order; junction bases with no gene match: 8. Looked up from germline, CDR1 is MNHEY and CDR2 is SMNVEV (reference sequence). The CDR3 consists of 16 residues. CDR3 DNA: TGTGCCAGCAGTTCGTTGGGACAGGGAAATTCCTACGAGCAGTACTTC. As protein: CASSSLGQGNSYEQYF.

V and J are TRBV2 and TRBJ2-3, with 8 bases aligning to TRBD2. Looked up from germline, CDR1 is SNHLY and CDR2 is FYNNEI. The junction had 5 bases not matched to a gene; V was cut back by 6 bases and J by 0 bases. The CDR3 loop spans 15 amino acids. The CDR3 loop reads CASSPGLASTDTQYF. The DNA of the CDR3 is TGTGCCAGCAGCCCTGGACTAGCCAGCACAGATACGCAGTATTTT.

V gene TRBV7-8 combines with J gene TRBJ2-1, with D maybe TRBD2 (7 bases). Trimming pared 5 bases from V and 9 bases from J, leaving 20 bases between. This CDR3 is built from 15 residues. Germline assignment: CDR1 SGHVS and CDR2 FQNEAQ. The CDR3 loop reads CASSEGGVVNSEQFF. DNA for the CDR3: TGTGCCAGCAGCGAAGGGGGGGTGGTCAATAGTGAGCAGTTCTTC.

The CDR3 nucleotides are TGCGCCAGCAGCCCGAGGACAGGGGGCAATTACGAGCAGTACTTC. Residues: CASSPRTGGNYEQYF. The chain carries TRBV5-1 and TRBJ2-7; 11 nucleotides match TRBD1. With V trimmed by 4 bases and J by 4 bases, 7 bases remained unmatched. This CDR3 spans 15 amino acids. The germline V gene encodes CDR1 SGHRS and CDR2 YFSETQ. The full variable domain, its missing parts supplied by reference TRBV5-1 and TRBJ2-7, is KAGVTQTPRYLIKTRGQQVTLSCSPISGHRSVSWYQQTPGQGLQFLFEYFSETQRNKGNFPGRFSGRQFSNSRSEMNVSTLELGDSALYLCASSPRTGGNYEQYFGPGTRLTVT.

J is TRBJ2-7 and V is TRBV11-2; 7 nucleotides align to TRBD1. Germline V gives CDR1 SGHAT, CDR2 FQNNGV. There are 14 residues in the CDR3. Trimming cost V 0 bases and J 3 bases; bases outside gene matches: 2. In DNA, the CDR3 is TGTGCCAGCAGCTTAGAACCAGGGGGCTACGAGCAGTACTTC. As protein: CASSLEPGGYEQYF.

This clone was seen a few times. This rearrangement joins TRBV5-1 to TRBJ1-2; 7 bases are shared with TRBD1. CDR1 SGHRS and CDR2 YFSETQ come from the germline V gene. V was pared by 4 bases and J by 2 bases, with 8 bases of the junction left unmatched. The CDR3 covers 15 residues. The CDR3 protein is CASSPTTGRNYGYTF. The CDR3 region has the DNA TGCGCCAGCAGCCCCACGACAGGGAGGAACTATGGCTACACCTTC.

The CDR3 DNA is TGTGCCAGCAGCTCCAGGACAGGGGGCGCACGGGAAGAAGCTTTCTTT. It encodes CASSSRTGGAREEAFF. This chain joins TRBV7-9 and TRBJ1-1; 11 nucleotides match TRBD1. Unmatched junction bases numbered 12, after V lost 4 bases and J lost 8 bases. The germline gives CDR1 SEHNR, CDR2 FQNEAQ (reference sequence). The CDR3 runs to 16 residues.

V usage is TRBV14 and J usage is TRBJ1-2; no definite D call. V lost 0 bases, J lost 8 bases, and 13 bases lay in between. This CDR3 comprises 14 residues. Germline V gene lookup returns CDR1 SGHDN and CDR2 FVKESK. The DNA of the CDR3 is TGTGCCAGCAGCCAAGATTCCTGGGCTGGCGGCTACACCTTC. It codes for CASSQDSWAGGYTF.

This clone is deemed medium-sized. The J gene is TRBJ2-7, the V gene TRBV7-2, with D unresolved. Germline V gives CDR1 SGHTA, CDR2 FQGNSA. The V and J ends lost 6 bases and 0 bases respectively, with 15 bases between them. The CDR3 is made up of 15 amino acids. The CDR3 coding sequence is TGTGCCAGCAGGAGATCGGCCTGGAGCTCCTACGAGCAGTACTTC. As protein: CASRRSAWSSYEQYF.

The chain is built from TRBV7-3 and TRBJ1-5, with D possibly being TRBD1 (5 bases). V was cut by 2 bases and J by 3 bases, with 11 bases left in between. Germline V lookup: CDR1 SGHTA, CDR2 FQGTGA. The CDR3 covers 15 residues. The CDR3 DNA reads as TGTGCCAGCAGCTTACTTCAGGGCCCCAATCAGCCCCAGCATTTT. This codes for CASSLLQGPNQPQHF.

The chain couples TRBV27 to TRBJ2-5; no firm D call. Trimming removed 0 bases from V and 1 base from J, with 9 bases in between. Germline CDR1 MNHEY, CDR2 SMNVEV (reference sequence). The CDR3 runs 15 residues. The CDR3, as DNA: TGTGCCAGCAGTTTATCGGCCCAGGTCCAAGAGACCCAGTACTTC. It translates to CASSLSAQVQETQYF.

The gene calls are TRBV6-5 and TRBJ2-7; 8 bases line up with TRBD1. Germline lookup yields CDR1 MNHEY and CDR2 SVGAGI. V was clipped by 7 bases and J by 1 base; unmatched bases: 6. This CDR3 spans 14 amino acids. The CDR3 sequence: CASNRDRNSYEQYF. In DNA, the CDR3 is TGTGCCAGCAACCGGGACAGGAATTCCTACGAGCAGTACTTC.